A selection of T cell receptor beta chains follows, all from one sample in a study of blood T cell repertoires in COVID-19. This table comes from immunoSEQ multiplex PCR, and its TCRdb copy is limited to in-frame clones, with some not included. The top ten clones hold 25% to 30% of a sample with some 120,000 clones, about 85% of them seen once. The specimen was peripheral blood. The receptors stem from a woman aged 80 or older with acute or convalescent COVID-19. The CDR3 runs from the conserved cysteine through the conserved F or W. Each record gives: clone size, J gene, V gene, D gene, CDR3 DNA, CDR3 protein. The D gene is left open where the match is weak. Not all rows give a size; the values are once, few, many and, for expanded clones, a class.

size: -
J: TRBJ2-3
V: TRBV5-1
D: TRBD2
DNA: TGCGCCAGCAGCCCCGGGACTAGCAAAGATACGCAGTATTTT
CDR3: CASSPGTSKDTQYF

size: -
J: TRBJ1-6
V: TRBV2
D: -
DNA: TGTGCCAGCGGCCCTGGTTGGCAGGGGAATTCACCCCTCCACTTT
CDR3: CASGPGWQGNSPLHF

size: -
J: TRBJ2-1
V: TRBV19
D: -
DNA: TGTGCCAGTAGTATTCGACGGGAGTACAATGAGCAGTTCTTC
CDR3: CASSIRREYNEQFF

size: -
J: TRBJ1-6
V: TRBV27
D: TRBD1
DNA: TGTGCCAGCAGTTCGGACAGGGTGCGTAATTCACCCCTCCACTTT
CDR3: CASSSDRVRNSPLHF

size: few
J: TRBJ1-3
V: TRBV15
D: TRBD1
DNA: TGTGCCACCAGCCCTCTGACAGGGGATGGAGGAAACACCATATATTTT
CDR3: CATSPLTGDGGNTIYF

size: -
J: TRBJ1-6
V: TRBV4-1
D: TRBD1
DNA: TGCGCCAGCAGCTCGCTGGACAGGCTGAGCTCCTATAATTCACCCCTCCACTTT
CDR3: CASSSLDRLSSYNSPLHF

size: -
J: TRBJ2-7
V: TRBV5-1
D: -
DNA: TGCGCCAGCAGCTTGGTAGGGGACTCCTACGAGCAGTACTTC
CDR3: CASSLVGDSYEQYF

size: -
J: TRBJ2-1
V: TRBV5-1
D: -
DNA: TGCGCCAGCAGCTTGGACGACAGGCGTAGGGATGAGCAGTTCTTC
CDR3: CASSLDDRRRDEQFF

size: -
J: TRBJ1-2
V: TRBV7-9
D: -
DNA: TGTGCCAGCAGCTTGGGGGGAGGAGATGGCTACACCTTC
CDR3: CASSLGGGDGYTF

size: -
J: TRBJ1-4
V: TRBV2
D: -
DNA: TGTGCCAGCAGTGCACCCCAGGGTTGGGGTGAAAAACTGTTTTTT
CDR3: CASSAPQGWGEKLFF

size: -
J: TRBJ2-2
V: TRBV9
D: -
DNA: TGTGCCAGCAGTTACATGGAGGTGGCCGTCACCGGGGAGCTGTTTTTT
CDR3: CASSYMEVAVTGELFF

size: -
J: TRBJ1-1
V: TRBV2
D: -
DNA: TGTGCCAGTAGCCCGCGGCGGGACACTGAAGCTTTCTTT
CDR3: CASSPRRDTEAFF

size: few
J: TRBJ1-1
V: TRBV19
D: -
DNA: TGTGCCAGCCGCAGAGGAACTGAAGCTTTCTTT
CDR3: CASRRGTEAFF

size: -
J: TRBJ1-2
V: TRBV4-2
D: TRBD1
DNA: TGTGCCAGCAGCCGAGGGGGCGGTAACTATGGCTACACCTTC
CDR3: CASSRGGGNYGYTF

size: -
J: TRBJ1-5
V: TRBV10-2
D: -
DNA: TGCGCCAGCAGCAAAGGGACTCCTAAAAATCAGCCCCAGCATTTT
CDR3: CASSKGTPKNQPQHF

size: -
J: TRBJ2-1
V: TRBV5-1
D: -
DNA: TGCGCCAGCAGCTTGGGTCAGGGGTTCGACAATGAGCAGTTCTTC
CDR3: CASSLGQGFDNEQFF

size: -
J: TRBJ1-1
V: TRBV3-1/TRBV3-2
D: -
DNA: TGTGCCAGCAGCCAAGGAAGGAGGACTTTCTTT
CDR3: CASSQGRRTFF

size: -
J: TRBJ1-4
V: TRBV2
D: -
DNA: TGTGCCAGCAGTGACGACAGCGAAAAACTGTTTTTT
CDR3: CASSDDSEKLFF

size: -
J: TRBJ2-1
V: TRBV7-2
D: TRBD1
DNA: TGTGCCAGCAGCTTGTCTCGGGACAGGGGATACAATGAGCAGTTCTTC
CDR3: CASSLSRDRGYNEQFF

size: -
J: TRBJ2-5
V: TRBV5-1
D: TRBD2
DNA: TGCGCCAGCAGCCGGGGACTAGCGGGGGCGAGGGAGACCCAGTACTTC
CDR3: CASSRGLAGARETQYF

size: few
J: TRBJ1-1
V: TRBV19
D: -
DNA: TGTGCCAGTAGTACTCAATTCCAGATGATGAACACTGAAGCTTTCTTT
CDR3: CASSTQFQMMNTEAFF

size: -
J: TRBJ1-6
V: TRBV7-3
D: -
DNA: TGTGCCAGCAGCTTAGGCCCTGGGGGCAATTCACCCCTCCACTTT
CDR3: CASSLGPGGNSPLHF

size: once
J: TRBJ2-7
V: TRBV4-1
D: TRBD1
DNA: TGCGCCAGCAGCCAAATCCGGGACAGCTTCTACGAGCAGTACTTC
CDR3: CASSQIRDSFYEQYF

size: -
J: TRBJ1-2
V: TRBV20-1
D: -
DNA: TGCAGTGCCATTGCTAACTATGGCTACACCTTC
CDR3: CSAIANYGYTF

size: -
J: TRBJ2-2
V: TRBV5-6
D: -
DNA: TGTGCCAGCAGCTTGGTCGGGATAAACACCGGGGAGCTGTTTTTT
CDR3: CASSLVGINTGELFF

size: -
J: TRBJ1-1
V: TRBV5-1
D: -
DNA: TGCGCCAGCAGCTTGGATCGGGGTAAGGGCAGGGAAGCTTTCTTT
CDR3: CASSLDRGKGREAFF

size: -
J: TRBJ1-1
V: TRBV12-5
D: TRBD1
DNA: TGTGCTAGTTCGCGACAGGGATTTAACACTGAAGCTTTCTTT
CDR3: CASSRQGFNTEAFF

size: -
J: TRBJ1-5
V: TRBV23-1
D: -
DNA: TGCGCCAGCAGTCAATCACAGGGTGGGCCCCAGCATTTT
CDR3: CASSQSQGGPQHF

size: -
J: TRBJ1-2
V: TRBV4-1
D: -
DNA: TGCGCCAGCAGCCAAGTCTGGTTTTTACAGGGAAGACTATCTAACTATGGCTACACCTTC
CDR3: CASSQVWFLQGRLSNYGYTF

size: -
J: TRBJ2-1
V: TRBV19
D: TRBD2
DNA: TGTGCCAGTAGTAGGTTTAGCGGGGGGACGAATGAGCAGTTCTTC
CDR3: CASSRFSGGTNEQFF

size: -
J: TRBJ1-5
V: TRBV6-2/TRBV6-3
D: TRBD1
DNA: TGTGCCAGCAGTGCGCACACAGGGGGTGCTGATCAGCCCCAGCATTTT
CDR3: CASSAHTGGADQPQHF

size: once
J: TRBJ1-5
V: TRBV18
D: -
DNA: TGTGCCAGCTCAGCATACTTACATCAGCCCCAGCATTTT
CDR3: CASSAYLHQPQHF

size: -
J: TRBJ1-2
V: TRBV6-2/TRBV6-3
D: -
DNA: TGTGCCAGCAGTTTCGCGGGGTTTGGCTACACCTTC
CDR3: CASSFAGFGYTF

size: -
J: TRBJ1-2
V: TRBV7-8
D: TRBD1
DNA: TGTGCCAGCAGCTTAGGGACAGGCAACTATGGCTACACCTTC
CDR3: CASSLGTGNYGYTF

size: -
J: TRBJ1-2
V: TRBV7-9
D: TRBD1
DNA: TGTGCCAGCAGCTTAGGAGGGACAGGGGTTTTCTATGGCTACACCTTC
CDR3: CASSLGGTGVFYGYTF

size: -
J: TRBJ2-2
V: TRBV6-4
D: -
DNA: TGTGCCAGCAGTGTCGGAGAGAACACCGGGGAGCTGTTTTTT
CDR3: CASSVGENTGELFF

size: -
J: TRBJ1-5
V: TRBV3-1/TRBV3-2
D: -
DNA: TGTGCCAGCAGCCCTGAGAGGAATCAGCCCCAGCATTTT
CDR3: CASSPERNQPQHF

size: -
J: TRBJ1-2
V: TRBV10-3
D: -
DNA: TGTGCCATCAGTGAGTTTGGGACATACTACACCTTC
CDR3: CAISEFGTYYTF

size: -
J: TRBJ2-2
V: TRBV7-3
D: -
DNA: TGTGCCAGCAGCTTGCCCGGGGGCGGGGAGCTGTTTTTT
CDR3: CASSLPGGGELFF

size: once
J: TRBJ1-2
V: TRBV5-1
D: TRBD1
DNA: TGCGCCAGCAGCGAAGACCCGGGACAGGGGGCCCGGGGCTACACCTTC
CDR3: CASSEDPGQGARGYTF